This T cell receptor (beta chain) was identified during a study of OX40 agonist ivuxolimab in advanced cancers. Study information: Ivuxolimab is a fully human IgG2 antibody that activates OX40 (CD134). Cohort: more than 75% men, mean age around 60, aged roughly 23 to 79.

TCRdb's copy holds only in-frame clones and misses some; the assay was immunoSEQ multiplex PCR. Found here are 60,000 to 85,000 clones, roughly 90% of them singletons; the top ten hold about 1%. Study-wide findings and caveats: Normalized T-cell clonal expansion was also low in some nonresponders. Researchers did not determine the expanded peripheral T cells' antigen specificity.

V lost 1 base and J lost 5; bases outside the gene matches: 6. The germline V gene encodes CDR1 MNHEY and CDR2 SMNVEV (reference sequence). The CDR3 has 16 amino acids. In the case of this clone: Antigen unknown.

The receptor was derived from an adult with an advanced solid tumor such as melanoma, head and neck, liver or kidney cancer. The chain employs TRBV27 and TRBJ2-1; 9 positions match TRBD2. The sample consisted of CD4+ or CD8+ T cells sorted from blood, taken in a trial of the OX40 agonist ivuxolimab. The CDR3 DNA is TGTGCCAGCAGTTTATTACTAGCGGGTACAAACAATGAGCAGTTCTTC. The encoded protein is CASSLLLAGTNNEQFF.